This T cell receptor (beta chain) was recorded in a study of T cell changes during pregnancy in multiple sclerosis. The CDR3 contains 13 residues. V shed 5 bases, J shed 4 bases, and the junction held 4 bases outside the gene matches. From germline, CDR1 is SGHVS and CDR2 FQNEAQ. TCRdb's table, derived via immunoSEQ multiplex PCR, lists solely in-frame clones and lacks some. The sample yields fewer than 80,000 clones, 94% seen once. The chain employs TRBV7-8 and TRBJ1-1, with TRBD1 identical over 7 bases. The sequences come from CD4+ T cells from peripheral blood mononuclear cells, collected after pregnancy. This sequence originates from a female donor with multiple sclerosis, enrolled in a pregnancy study. CDR3 sequence (DNA): TGTGCCAGCAGCCAGACAGGGCTCACTGAAGCTTTCTTT. Protein sequence: CASSQTGLTEAFF.